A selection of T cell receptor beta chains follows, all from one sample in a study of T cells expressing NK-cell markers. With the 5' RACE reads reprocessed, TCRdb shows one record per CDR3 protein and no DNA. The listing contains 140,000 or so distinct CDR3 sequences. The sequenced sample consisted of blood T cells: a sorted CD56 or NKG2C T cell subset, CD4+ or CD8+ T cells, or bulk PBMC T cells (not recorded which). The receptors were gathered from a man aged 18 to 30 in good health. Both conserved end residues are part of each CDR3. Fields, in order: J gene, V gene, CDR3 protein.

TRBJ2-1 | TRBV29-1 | CSDRTENYNEQFF
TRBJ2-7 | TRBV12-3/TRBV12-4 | CASSWGTGTYEQYF
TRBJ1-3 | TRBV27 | CASSLVPPAPNTIYF
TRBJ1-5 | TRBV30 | CAWSVAGAVEPQHF
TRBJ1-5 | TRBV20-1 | CSARDMGDSNQPQHF
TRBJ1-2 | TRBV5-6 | CASSLVRGGQNYGYTF
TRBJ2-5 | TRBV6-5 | CASSYVGGRQETQYF
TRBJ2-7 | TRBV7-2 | CASSLADSRVYEQYF
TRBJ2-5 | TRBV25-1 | CATKSDREQETQYF
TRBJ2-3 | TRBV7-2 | CASSLSLAGSRTDTQYF
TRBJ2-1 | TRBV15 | CATSSSRGTYNEQFF
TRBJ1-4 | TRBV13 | CASGDRAKVVEKLFF
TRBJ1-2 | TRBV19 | CASSYGYGYTF
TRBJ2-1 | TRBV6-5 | CASSYSRGYNEQFF
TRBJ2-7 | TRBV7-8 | CASSPSGTSIEQYF
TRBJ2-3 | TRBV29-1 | CSGIRERTDTQYF
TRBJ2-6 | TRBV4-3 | CASSQDPGGSISGANVLTF
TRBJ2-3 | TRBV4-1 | CASSQVQGAVDTQYF
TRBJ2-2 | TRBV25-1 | CASSENYGRTNTGELFF
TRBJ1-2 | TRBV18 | CASSPVPEINYGYTF
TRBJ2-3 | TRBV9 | CASSPGSSTDTQYF
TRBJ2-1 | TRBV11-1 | CASSYQNRPGLAQLEQFF
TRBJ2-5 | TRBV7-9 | CASSSRQGASETQYF
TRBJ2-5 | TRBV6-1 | CASSGGLAGTQYF
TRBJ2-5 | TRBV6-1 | CASRLAGGPSWETQYF
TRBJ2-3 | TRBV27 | CASSKKVTGLADTDTQYF
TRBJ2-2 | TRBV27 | CASTRGPNTGELFF
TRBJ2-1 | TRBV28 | CASSPLTRAGGYNEQFF
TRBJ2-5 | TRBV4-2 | CASSLTTSGSLGETQYF
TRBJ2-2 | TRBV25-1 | CASSEGLTGELFF
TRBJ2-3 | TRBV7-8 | CASSLAGTGWGADTQYF